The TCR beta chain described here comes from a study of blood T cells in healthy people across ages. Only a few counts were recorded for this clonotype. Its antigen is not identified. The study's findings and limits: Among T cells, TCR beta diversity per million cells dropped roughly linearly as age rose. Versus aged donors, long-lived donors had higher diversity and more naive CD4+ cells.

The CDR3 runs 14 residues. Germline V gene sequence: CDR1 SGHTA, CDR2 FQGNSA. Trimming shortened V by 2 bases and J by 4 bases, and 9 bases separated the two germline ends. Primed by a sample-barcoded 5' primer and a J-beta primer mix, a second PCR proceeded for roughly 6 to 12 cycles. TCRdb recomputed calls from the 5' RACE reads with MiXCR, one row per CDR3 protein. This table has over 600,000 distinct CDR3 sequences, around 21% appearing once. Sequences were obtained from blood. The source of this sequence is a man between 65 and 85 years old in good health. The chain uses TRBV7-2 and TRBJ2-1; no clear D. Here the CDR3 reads CASSLSGMYNEQFF. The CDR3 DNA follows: TGTGCCAGCAGCTTAAGTGGGATGTACAATGAGCAGTTCTTC. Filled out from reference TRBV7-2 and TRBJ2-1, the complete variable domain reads GAGVSQSPSNKVTEKGKDVELRCDPISGHTALYWYRQSLGQGLEFLIYFQGNSAPDKSGLPSDRFSAERTGGSVSTLTIQRTQQEDSAVYLCASSLSGMYNEQFFGPGTRLTVL.